One sample yielded the 32 T cell receptor beta chains listed below, sequenced in a study of cytomegalovirus exposure and HLA in healthy donors. The PCR had 60 Vbeta and 13 Jbeta primers. Sequencing was performed with immunoSEQ multiplex PCR; in TCRdb, only in-frame clones are kept and a portion is missing. This table holds some 50,000 clones, around 67% found once. The sample was PBMCs. The receptors were sampled from a woman between 45 and 65 years old in good health and CMV-seropositive.

V is TRBV29-1 and J is TRBJ1-2, with 8 positions matching TRBD1. There are 12 residues in the CDR3. Germline CDR1 and CDR2: SQVTM and ANQGSEA. J lost 8 bases, V lost 6 bases, and 8 bases had no gene match. CDR3 sequence: CSVDRAGHGYTF. CDR3 nucleotide sequence: TGCAGCGTGGACAGGGCCGGTCACGGCTACACCTTC.

The rearrangement links TRBV5-1 to TRBJ2-3; TRBD1 matches 9 bases. Trimming cost V 4 bases and J 3 bases; bases outside gene matches: 6. Germline CDR1 SGHRS, CDR2 YFSETQ. The CDR3 extends over 15 amino acids. CDR3 in DNA: TGCGCCAGCAGCGGTGGGACAGGGACGACAGATACGCAGTATTTT. This encodes CASSGGTGTTDTQYF.

V is TRBV7-3 and J is TRBJ2-3, with D unclear. The V end lost 4 bases, the J end lost 0 bases, and 5 bases lay between the germline ends. Germline CDR1 is SGHTA and CDR2 is FQGTGA. The CDR3 spans 13 residues. CDR3 sequence reads: CASSSSSTDTQYF. Here the CDR3 DNA reads TGTGCCAGCAGCTCTTCTAGCACAGATACGCAGTATTTT.

J is TRBJ1-3 and V is TRBV4-2; tentative D call: TRBD1 (5 bases). In germline, CDR1 is LGHNA, CDR2 YNFKEQ. There are 16 residues in the CDR3. The germline V and J ends were trimmed by 0 bases and 2 bases, with 11 bases remaining between them. CDR3 sequence (DNA): TGTGCCAGCAGCCAAGAAACCACAGGTGCTGGAAACACCATATATTTT. It translates to CASSQETTGAGNTIYF.

The V and J genes are TRBV5-6 and TRBJ2-7; TRBD1 agrees at 9 bases. CDR3 size: 19 residues. J gave up 3 bases and V 4 bases, and 20 bases lay outside the gene matches. The germline V gene encodes CDR1 SGHDT and CDR2 YYEEEE. This chain's CDR3 is CASSDRQGVKIMGGYEQYF. The CDR3 DNA is TGTGCCAGCAGCGACCGACAGGGGGTAAAAATTATGGGCGGCTACGAGCAGTACTTC.

The chain employs TRBV7-2 and TRBJ2-1; D call uncertain. The CDR3 consists of 14 residues. Germline V CDR1 and CDR2: SGHTA, FQGNSA. V was shortened by 2 bases and J by 6 bases, with 11 bases between the two germline ends. CDR3 nucleotides: TGTGCCAGCAGCTTACTAGTCGCAACCAATGAGCAGTTCTTC. Its protein product is CASSLLVATNEQFF.

The chain combines TRBV4-3 with TRBJ1-1, with a possible D match to TRBD1 (5 bases). This CDR3 has 13 amino acids. V lost 4 bases and J 8 bases, leaving 14 bases between the germline ends. Per the germline V gene, CDR1 is LGHNA and CDR2 is YSLEER. For the CDR3, the DNA is TGCGCCAGCAGCCCGTACGGGGGGGGAGAAGCTTTCTTT. Residues: CASSPYGGGEAFF.

The chain has TRBV14 and TRBJ2-3; D not certain. This CDR3 comprises 13 residues. Trimming cost V 4 bases and J 0 bases, with 5 bases left between them. The germline gives CDR1 SGHDN, CDR2 FVKESK. In nucleotides, the CDR3 is TGTGCCAGCAGCCTTATTAGCACAGATACGCAGTATTTT. The encoded protein is CASSLISTDTQYF.

The CDR3 DNA sequence: TGTGCCAGCAGCTTTAGATCGTCTAGCGTATTAAGCTCCTACAATGAGCAGTTCTTC. Residues: CASSFRSSSVLSSYNEQFF. The genes are TRBV7-2 and TRBJ2-1; tentative D call: TRBD2 (6 bases). The CDR3 covers 19 residues. CDR1 SGHTA and CDR2 FQGNSA come from the germline V gene. Trimming stripped 3 bases from V and 0 bases from J, with 21 bases between.

The chain is built from TRBV28 and TRBJ2-1; 8 positions match TRBD2. The germline gives CDR1 MDHEN, CDR2 SYDVKM. V dropped 4 bases and J dropped 16; count of bases not matched to a gene: 6. The CDR3 is 11 residues long. The CDR3: CASSSGTRIFF. The CDR3 DNA reads as TGTGCCAGCAGTTCCGGGACTAGAATTTTCTTC.

The rearrangement uses TRBV7-2 and TRBJ1-2; TRBD1 agrees at 9 bases. Germline values: CDR1 SGHTA, CDR2 FQGNSA. The CDR3 has 18 amino acids. The V segment lost 2 bases and the J segment 3 bases; nucleotides outside the gene matches: 13. The DNA for the CDR3 is TGTGCCAGCAGCTTACCCAGGGACAGGGAATCAGTGCACTATGGCTACACCTTC. Protein product: CASSLPRDRESVHYGYTF.

The V gene is TRBV14, the J gene TRBJ2-7; tentatively, D is TRBD1 (6 bases). Trimming took off 11 bases at V and 7 bases at J, with 24 bases between the two ends. This CDR3 contains 14 residues. The germline gives CDR1 SGHDN, CDR2 FVKESK. Written as DNA, the CDR3 is TGTGCCCAGAAGCAACACACAGGGATTAGGGAGCAGTACTTC. Protein sequence: CAQKQHTGIREQYF.

The CDR3 DNA sequence: TGTGCCAGCAGGGGAGGGCCCGCGAACGAGCAGTACTTC. As protein: CASRGGPANEQYF. The rearrangement links TRBV6-5 to TRBJ2-5, with TRBD2 matching 7 bases. The J call may be wrong; the DNA end is better matched by TRBJ2-7. The CDR3 totals 13 residues. The germline V gene encodes CDR1 MNHEY and CDR2 SVGAGI.

Only one count was recorded for this clone. The V call is TRBV6-5, the J call TRBJ1-2; D not resolved. This CDR3 region has 14 residues. Germline loops: CDR1 MNHEY, CDR2 SVGAGI. Deletions cut 7 bases from V and 9 bases from J, with 21 bases between. The CDR3: CASILLMAGGCYTF. CDR3 in DNA: TGTGCCAGCATTTTACTAATGGCAGGAGGGTGCTACACCTTC.

The rearrangement joins TRBV11-2 to TRBJ2-7, with 7 bases that match TRBD1. There are 16 residues in the CDR3. CDR1 is SGHAT and CDR2 is FQNNGV in the germline V gene. V lost 5 bases, J lost 1 base, and 11 bases stayed unmatched. Written as DNA, the CDR3 is TGTGCCAGCAGCACTACAGAGGGGGCAGGGTCCTACGAGCAGTACTTC. This gives the protein CASSTTEGAGSYEQYF.

V usage is TRBV19 and J usage is TRBJ1-5, with D unclear. This CDR3 has 15 residues. Trimming stripped 4 bases from V and 4 bases from J, with 14 bases between. Germline CDR1 and CDR2: LNHDA and SQIVND (reference sequence). For the CDR3, the DNA is TGTGCCAGTAGTACCAACCGGGGTCGAAATCAGCCCCAGCATTTT. This gives the protein CASSTNRGRNQPQHF.

This clone came up a few times. This chain uses TRBV6-6 with TRBJ1-2; D not certain. CDR1 is MNHNY, CDR2 SVGAGI, per germline (reference sequence). CDR3 size: 13 residues. V was clipped by 7 bases and J by 7 bases, with 16 bases between them. CDR3 coding DNA: TGTGCCAGCAATTATGACCCGGGGAGTGGCTACACCTTC. This sequence encodes CASNYDPGSGYTF.

This clone was observed a single time. Mismatch with germline at one junction end may stem from a read error. J is TRBJ2-7 and V is TRBV5-1; 7 bases are a match to TRBD2. The germline V gene has CDR1 SGHRS and CDR2 YFSETQ. The CDR3 is 14 residues long. The CDR3 sequence: CATSSAGNWYEQYF. CDR3 DNA sequence: TGCGCCACCAGCTCAGCGGGAAATTGGTACGAGCAGTACTTC.

The V gene is TRBV27, the J gene TRBJ2-1; 13 bases align to TRBD2. The germline CDR1 and CDR2 sequences are MNHEY and SMNVEV (reference sequence). CDR3 size: 19 residues. The trim removed 3 bases at V and 2 bases at J, leaving 10 bases unmatched. The CDR3 spells CASSFPGLAGEGTYNEQFF. The CDR3, as DNA: TGTGCCAGCAGTTTTCCAGGACTAGCGGGAGAGGGGACCTACAATGAGCAGTTCTTC.

This rearrangement joins TRBV9 to TRBJ1-1, with a tentative D call TRBD1 (6 bases). CDR1 and CDR2 (germline): SGDLS, YYNGEE. V gave up 4 bases and J gave up 1 base, with 8 bases separating them. The CDR3 consists of 13 residues. CDR3 amino acids: CASSRDKNTEAFF. CDR3 nucleotide sequence: TGTGCCAGCAGCCGGGACAAGAACACTGAAGCTTTCTTT. Full variable domain (outside the CDR3, taken from reference TRBV9 and TRBJ1-1): DSGVTQTPKHLITATGQRVTLRCSPRSGDLSVYWYQQSLDQGLQFLIQYYNGEERAKGNILERFSAQQFPDLHSELNLSSLELGDSALYFCASSRDKNTEAFFGQGTRLTVV.

In DNA, the CDR3 is TGTGCCAGCAGCTCGCCGGGACTAGCGGGAGGCGCGGGGGAGCAGTTCTTC. It is translated as CASSSPGLAGGAGEQFF. The rearrangement joins TRBV7-2 to TRBJ2-1, with 15 positions matching TRBD2. With 4 bases clipped from V and 10 bases from J, the junction kept 11 bases outside the gene matches. CDR1 is SGHTA, CDR2 FQGNSA, per germline. CDR3 size: 17 residues.

Only a few counts were recorded for this clone. The genes are TRBV7-2 and TRBJ2-2, with D possibly TRBD1 on 6 matching bases. With 5 bases removed from V and 2 bases from J, the gap between germline ends came to 9 bases. This CDR3 contains 14 residues. Germline-derived CDR1 and CDR2 are SGHTA and FQGNSA. As DNA, the CDR3 is TGTGCCAGCAGCGTACAGGGAAACACCGGGGAGCTGTTTTTT. Translated: CASSVQGNTGELFF.

The chain couples TRBV4-1 to TRBJ2-1; perhaps TRBD2 as D (5 bases). CDR3 size: 13 residues. CDR1 is MGHRA and CDR2 is YSYEKL in the germline V gene. The V and J ends lost 1 base and 5 bases respectively, with 6 bases between them. DNA for the CDR3: TGCGCCAGCAGCCAAGTCGGGGACAATGAGCAGTTCTTC. Translated: CASSQVGDNEQFF.

This clone occurred once. The CDR3 region has the DNA TGTGCCAGCACCCCTCGAAGGCGGACCGGGGAGCTGTTTTTT. Its translation: CASTPRRRTGELFF. The rearrangement links TRBV5-8 to TRBJ2-2; D unclear. Trimming took off 6 bases at V and 5 bases at J, with 14 bases between the two ends. This CDR3 has 14 residues. Germline values: CDR1 SGHTS, CDR2 YDEGEE.

The chain carries TRBV2 and TRBJ2-4, with D maybe TRBD1 (5 bases). Germline V gene sequence: CDR1 SNHLY, CDR2 FYNNEI. Trimming pared 6 bases from V and 6 bases from J, leaving 18 bases between. The CDR3 spans 15 residues. CDR3 bases: TGTGCCAGCAGGGCGTTAGGGGTCGAATCAAACATTCAGTACTTC. Protein product: CASRALGVESNIQYF.

V and J are TRBV18 and TRBJ2-1; TRBD2 might be the D (5 bases). The V gene lost 3 bases and the J gene lost 4 bases, with 13 bases spanning the gap. Germline lookup yields CDR1 KGHSH and CDR2 LQKENI. The CDR3 runs to 15 residues. CDR3 amino acids: CASSPASGRYNEQFF. The CDR3 DNA sequence: TGTGCCAGCTCACCTGCCAGCGGCCGGTACAATGAGCAGTTCTTC.

This clone came up a few times. This sequence joins TRBV19 and TRBJ2-7; D gene ambiguous. The CDR3 length is 12 residues. Trimming cost V 7 bases and J 6 bases, with 13 bases left between them. Germline values: CDR1 LNHDA, CDR2 SQIVND (reference sequence). Here the CDR3 DNA reads TGTGCCAGTATGAGGCTTACGGGCGAGCAGTACTTC. Its translation is CASMRLTGEQYF.

This clone was seen more than once but under ten times. This sequence joins TRBV13 and TRBJ1-4; 8 nucleotides line up with TRBD1. After removal of 5 bases from V and 0 bases from J, the junction contained 8 bases not matched to a gene. CDR1 PRHDT and CDR2 FYEKMQ come from the germline V gene (reference sequence). The length of the CDR3 is 17 residues. This chain's CDR3 is CASSPKTGEATNEKLFF. In nucleotides, the CDR3 is TGTGCCAGCAGCCCTAAGACAGGGGAGGCAACTAATGAAAAACTGTTTTTT.

CDR3 region: CASSLADRGRGQPQHF. The CDR3 DNA reads as TGTGCCAGCAGCTTAGCGGACAGGGGGCGCGGTCAGCCCCAGCATTTT. The rearrangement joins TRBV7-2 to TRBJ1-5; 11 nucleotides agree with TRBD1. V shed 0 bases and J 6 bases; nucleotides not matched to a gene: 4. The CDR3 consists of 16 residues. CDR1 is SGHTA and CDR2 is FQGNSA in the germline V gene.

On this clone: Relative to the germline gene, one junction end is altered; a read error may explain this. The rearrangement joins TRBV18 to TRBJ2-7; 7 bases line up with TRBD2. The germline V gene encodes CDR1 KGHSH and CDR2 LQKENI. This CDR3 is 13 amino acids long. The CDR3 sequence is CASSPTRAGELYF. The CDR3 DNA is TGTGCCAGCTCACCGACTAGGGCGGGAGAGCTGTACTTC.

The DNA of the CDR3 is TGTGCCAGTAGTGTCAGCACAGGGGGCAGGCATGGCTACACCTTC. Its protein is CASSVSTGGRHGYTF. The chain combines TRBV19 with TRBJ1-2; 9 bases map to TRBD1. Germline CDR1 is LNHDA and CDR2 is SQIVND (reference sequence). The CDR3 spans 15 residues. V lost 5 bases and J lost 6; bases outside the gene matches: 10.

This clone has more than one count but fewer than ten. V usage is TRBV4-1 and J usage is TRBJ2-7; TRBD2 matches at 7 bases. Germline V lookup: CDR1 MGHRA, CDR2 YSYEKL. The CDR3 contains 14 residues. The V gene end was trimmed by 0 bases and the J gene end by 4 bases; junction bases not matched to a gene: 3. The CDR3 protein is CASSQDRGGYEQYF. The CDR3, as DNA: TGCGCCAGCAGCCAAGATAGGGGAGGGTACGAGCAGTACTTC.